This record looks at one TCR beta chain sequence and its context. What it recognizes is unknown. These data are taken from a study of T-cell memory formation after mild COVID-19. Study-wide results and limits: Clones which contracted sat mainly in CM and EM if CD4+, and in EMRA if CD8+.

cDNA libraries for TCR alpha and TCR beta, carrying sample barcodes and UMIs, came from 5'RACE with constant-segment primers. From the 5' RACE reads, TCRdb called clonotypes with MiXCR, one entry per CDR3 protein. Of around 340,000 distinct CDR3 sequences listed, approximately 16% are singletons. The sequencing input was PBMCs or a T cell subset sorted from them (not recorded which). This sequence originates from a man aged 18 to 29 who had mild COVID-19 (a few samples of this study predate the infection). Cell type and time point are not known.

CDR3 in amino acids: CASSLVKNTEAFF. The CDR3 DNA sequence: TGCGCCAGCAGCTTGGTTAAGAACACTGAAGCTTTCTTT. The chain employs TRBV5-1 and TRBJ1-1; D not certain. Germline CDR1 and CDR2: SGHRS and YFSETQ. The CDR3 is 13 amino acids. V lost 0 bases and J lost 1, with 4 bases in between. The full variable domain, its missing parts supplied by reference TRBV5-1 and TRBJ1-1, is KAGVTQTPRYLIKTRGQQVTLSCSPISGHRSVSWYQQTPGQGLQFLFEYFSETQRNKGNFPGRFSGRQFSNSRSEMNVSTLELGDSALYLCASSLVKNTEAFFGQGTRLTVV.